This TCR beta chain came from a study of PD-1 blockade in classical Hodgkin lymphoma. Study context: Nivolumab dosing for patients was 3 mg/kg, administered intravenously every 2 weeks. Notes on the study in general: Lower baseline TCR diversity marked trial partial responders and progressors.

Assay used: immunoSEQ multiplex PCR; TCRdb lists only in-frame clones, some missing. The data show more than 25,000 clones, around nine tenths seen once. Germline loops: CDR1 MGHDK, CDR2 SYGVNS. This CDR3 has 13 residues. The V end lost 1 base, the J end lost 0 bases, and 3 bases lay between the germline ends. With no exception, relapse followed autologous stem cell transplantation in all patients, and brentuximab vedotin exposure varied. Magnetic negative selection was used to purify CD8+ T cells from thawed PBMCs. This clone was seen only once. Its antigen is unidentified. The sequence came from a human donor with classical Hodgkin lymphoma. Specimen: CD8+ T cells from blood, collected at baseline. The chain combines TRBV25-1 with TRBJ1-2; D is unclear. The CDR3 protein is CASSESTNYGYTF. CDR3 nucleotide sequence: TGTGCCAGCAGTGAATCCACTAACTATGGCTACACCTTC.